The 9 T cell receptor beta chains reported below all come from one sample, sequenced in a study of blood T cell repertoires in COVID-19. The assay was immunoSEQ multiplex PCR, and TCRdb's table has in-frame clones only and misses some. Of some 70,000 clones listed, less than 95% are singletons. Sequencing used peripheral blood. The receptor set was obtained from a man between 50 and 59 years old with COVID-19, enrolled during active disease.

V usage is TRBV2 and J usage is TRBJ1-5; D perhaps matches TRBD1 (5 bases). Trimming shortened V by 7 bases and J by 0 bases, and 10 bases separated the two germline ends. The CDR3 loop spans 14 amino acids. Germline CDR1 and CDR2: SNHLY and FYNNEI. The CDR3 DNA sequence: TGTGCCAGCAAAGGGGCCAATAGCAATCAGCCCCAGCATTTT. It specifies CASKGANSNQPQHF.

This chain links TRBV5-1 with TRBJ1-5; D might be TRBD1 (6 bases). The CDR3 totals 15 residues. V was cut by 0 bases and J by 4 bases, with 11 bases left in between. The germline V gene encodes CDR1 SGHRS and CDR2 YFSETQ. The CDR3 DNA follows: TGCGCCAGCAGCTTGGCGTCAGGGACAAATCAGCCCCAGCATTTT. Protein sequence: CASSLASGTNQPQHF.

The chain is built from TRBV7-2 and TRBJ1-2; possibly TRBD1 for D (5 bases). The CDR3 length is 17 residues. Germline loops: CDR1 SGHTA, CDR2 FQGNSA. V shed 0 bases and J shed 6 bases, with 20 bases lying between them. CDR3 DNA: TGTGCCAGCAGCTTAGCGCCGGTGACAGCTTCTGGCCATGGCTACACCTTC. Translation gives CASSLAPVTASGHGYTF.

The rearrangement links TRBV6-6 to TRBJ2-3; 8 bases agree with TRBD1. The CDR3 has 14 residues. The junction had 1 base not matched to a gene; V was cut back by 2 bases and J by 3 bases. Germline V gene sequence: CDR1 MNHNY, CDR2 SVGAGI (reference sequence). Here the CDR3 reads CASSYGQGTDTQYF. The CDR3 coding sequence is TGTGCCAGCAGTTACGGACAGGGAACAGATACGCAGTATTTT.

In this sample, this clone turned up once. The chain uses TRBV4-2 and TRBJ1-3; no reliable D call. The CDR3 spans 13 residues. Germline CDR1 is LGHNA and CDR2 is YNFKEQ. V shed 5 bases and J shed 4 bases, with 9 bases lying between them. The CDR3 region is CASSVNNGNTIYF. DNA for the CDR3: TGTGCCAGCAGCGTTAACAACGGAAACACCATATATTTT.

The chain uses TRBV6-6 and TRBJ2-1, with 7 bases matching TRBD2. V lost 11 bases and J lost 10; bases outside the gene matches: 14. CDR1 MNHNY and CDR2 SVGAGI come from the germline V gene (reference sequence). The CDR3 consists of 13 residues. The CDR3 bases are TGTGCCGGGGGGGATACAAGGCTGGGGGAGCAGTTCTTC. It encodes CAGGDTRLGEQFF.

The chain carries TRBV4-3 and TRBJ1-2; 7 positions agree with TRBD1. Germline values: CDR1 LGHNA, CDR2 YSLEER. J gave up 4 bases and V 4 bases, and 12 bases lay outside the gene matches. CDR3 length: 16 amino acids. CDR3 region: CASSRHTGTDVYGYTF. The CDR3 DNA follows: TGCGCCAGCAGCCGCCATACCGGGACAGACGTCTATGGCTACACCTTC.

The rearrangement uses TRBV5-1 and TRBJ1-2; TRBD1 matches 8 bases. The CDR3 covers 13 residues. Per the germline V gene, CDR1 is SGHRS and CDR2 is YFSETQ. Losses at the gene ends were 4 bases for V and 5 bases for J; bases not matched to a gene: 4. The CDR3 is CASSVQGDYGYTF. CDR3 sequence (DNA): TGCGCCAGCAGCGTACAGGGGGATTATGGCTACACCTTC.

The genes are TRBV7-3 and TRBJ2-2, with D perhaps TRBD2 (6 bases). This CDR3 comprises 15 residues. The V gene lost 2 bases and the J gene lost 4 bases, with 11 bases spanning the gap. Germline V gene lookup returns CDR1 SGHTA and CDR2 FQGTGA. The CDR3 DNA reads as TGTGCCAGCAGCTTACAAGGGCGGGGCACCGGGGAGCTGTTTTTT. Protein product: CASSLQGRGTGELFF.